The next 30 T cell receptor beta chains were all read from a single sample in a study of T cells after yellow fever vaccination. TCRdb re-derived calls from the 5' RACE reads in MiXCR, one entry per CDR3 protein. This table holds about 400,000 distinct CDR3 sequences, about 9.9% found once. The material was PBMCs, obtained on the day of the first yellow fever vaccination. The receptors stem from a man younger than 35 who received the YFV17D yellow fever vaccine.

This clonotype was counted between two and nine times. In DNA form, the CDR3 reads TGTGCCAGCAGACCTTTCCTCGCTCGGAACACTGAAGCTTTCTTT. It translates to CASRPFLARNTEAFF. The gene calls are TRBV6-1 and TRBJ1-1; D is undetermined. The V gene lost 6 bases and the J gene lost 1 base, with 15 bases spanning the gap. The CDR3 is 15 residues long. The V gene's germline CDR1 is MNHNS and CDR2 SASEGT.

This sequence joins TRBV20-1 and TRBJ1-2; the match to TRBD1 covers 8 bases. Germline assignment: CDR1 DFQATT and CDR2 SNEGSKA (reference sequence). This CDR3 spans 12 amino acids. The J segment lost 8 bases and the V segment lost 3 bases, leaving 5 bases of the junction unmatched. CDR3 coding DNA: TGCAGTGCTAGTCCGACAGGGGTAGGCTACACCTTC. Translation: CSASPTGVGYTF.

There are a few counts of this clonotype. This sequence joins TRBV5-4 and TRBJ2-7; a possible D gene is TRBD1 (6 bases). V lost 4 bases and J 1 base, leaving 15 bases between the germline ends. Per germline, CDR1 SGHNT and CDR2 YYREEE (reference sequence). This CDR3 region has 15 residues. The CDR3 spells CASSRRTVQSYEQYF. CDR3 bases: TGTGCCAGCAGCCGTCGGACAGTTCAGTCCTACGAGCAGTACTTC.

This clonotype was seen only a few times. This sequence joins TRBV7-9 and TRBJ2-4; unclear D gene. The germline V gene encodes CDR1 SEHNR and CDR2 FQNEAQ (reference sequence). The CDR3 extends over 14 amino acids. Trimming removed 4 bases from V and 6 bases from J, with 13 bases in between. The CDR3: CASSSGRMGNIQYF. DNA for the CDR3: TGTGCCAGCAGCTCCGGACGGATGGGAAACATTCAGTACTTC. Combining the CDR3 with reference TRBV7-9 and TRBJ2-4 gives the whole variable domain DTGVSQNPRHKITKRGQNVTFRCDPISEHNRLYWYRQTLGQGPEFLTYFQNEAQLEKSRLLSDRFSAERPKGSFSTLEIQRTEQGDSAMYLCASSSGRMGNIQYFGAGTRLSVL.

This clonotype was detected ten times or more. The gene calls are TRBV12-3 or TRBV12-4 and TRBJ2-7; D is uncertain. The CDR3 covers 14 residues. Between the trimmed V and J ends, which lost 3 bases and 0 bases, there was a span of 9 bases. CDR3 region: CASSLAEISYEQYF. The CDR3 DNA reads TGTGCCAGCAGTTTGGCGGAGATCTCCTACGAGCAGTACTTC.

There are a few counts of this clonotype. The J gene is TRBJ2-3, the V gene TRBV20-1; 10 bases map to TRBD2. From germline, CDR1 is DFQATT and CDR2 SNEGSKA (reference sequence). V lost 0 bases to trimming and J lost 5 bases; unmatched junction nucleotides: 8. The CDR3 runs 16 residues. The CDR3 loop reads CSARDRSSGGLDTQYF. The CDR3, as DNA: TGCAGTGCTAGAGATCGCTCTAGCGGGGGATTAGATACGCAGTATTTT.

The V call is TRBV5-1, the J call TRBJ2-5, with 8 bases fitting TRBD2. V lost 2 bases and J lost 0; bases outside the gene matches: 3. The CDR3 is 15 amino acids. Germline V CDR1 and CDR2: SGHRS, YFSETQ. The CDR3 region has the DNA TGCGCCAGCAGCTTTCAGCGGGGGCACCAAGAGACCCAGTACTTC. This encodes CASSFQRGHQETQYF.

The chain carries TRBV4-2 and TRBJ2-2; D is unclear. Germline V gives CDR1 LGHNA, CDR2 YNFKEQ. The CDR3 extends over 16 amino acids. Trimming removed 2 bases at V and 1 base at J, with 11 bases between. CDR3 protein: CASSQSARQNTGELFF. CDR3 sequence (DNA): TGTGCCAGCAGCCAATCTGCGCGCCAGAACACCGGGGAGCTGTTTTTT.

V is TRBV2 and J is TRBJ2-3, with D hard to call. The V gene's germline CDR1 is SNHLY and CDR2 FYNNEI. The V end lost 8 bases, the J end lost 0 bases, and 12 bases lay between the germline ends. The CDR3 length is 14 residues. The CDR3 region has the DNA TGTGCCAGCGCGGTGACTTGGAGCACAGATACGCAGTATTTT. It is translated as CASAVTWSTDTQYF.

This clonotype turned up a few times. The V gene is TRBV7-9, the J gene TRBJ2-1, with 10 nucleotides matching TRBD2. The CDR3 totals 14 residues. The V gene end was trimmed by 5 bases and the J gene end by 5 bases; junction bases not matched to a gene: 3. Germline CDR1 reads SEHNR; CDR2 reads FQNEAQ (reference sequence). The CDR3 bases are TGTGCCAGCAGCAAGCGGGGGGGAAACAATGAGCAGTTCTTC. Its translation is CASSKRGGNNEQFF.

The V and J genes are TRBV28 and TRBJ2-1, with TRBD2 identical over 9 bases. Germline values: CDR1 MDHEN, CDR2 SYDVKM. After removal of 4 bases from V and 1 base from J, the junction contained 2 bases not matched to a gene. This CDR3 contains 15 residues. CDR3 residues: CASSSSGVSYNEQFF. In DNA, the CDR3 is TGTGCCAGCAGTTCTAGCGGGGTTTCCTACAATGAGCAGTTCTTC.

DNA for the CDR3: TGCAGTGCCCAGTGGGGCGGGGGGGGCAATACGCAGTATTTT. This sequence encodes CSAQWGGGGNTQYF. This chain connects TRBV20-1 to TRBJ2-3; 9 bases fit TRBD2. The CDR3 extends over 14 amino acids. J gave up 7 bases and V 6 bases, and 11 bases lay outside the gene matches. CDR1 DFQATT and CDR2 SNEGSKA come from the germline V gene (reference sequence).

This clonotype occurred a few times. The V call is TRBV5-1, the J call TRBJ2-4; D is perhaps TRBD2 (5 bases). There are 16 residues in the CDR3. Trimming cost V 0 bases and J 1 base, with 11 bases left between them. Germline V CDR1 and CDR2: SGHRS, YFSETQ. The CDR3 sequence is CASSLGFGEAKNIQYF. CDR3 in DNA: TGCGCCAGCAGCTTGGGTTTTGGGGAGGCCAAAAACATTCAGTACTTC.

The chain recombines TRBV3-1 with TRBJ2-7; 12 bases are shared with TRBD1. The CDR3 is 14 amino acids. Germline CDR1 reads LGHDT; CDR2 reads YNNKEL (reference sequence). After removal of 4 bases from V and 6 bases from J, the junction contained 4 bases not matched to a gene. The CDR3 sequence is CASSLGTGGREQYF. The DNA of the CDR3 is TGTGCCAGCAGCCTCGGGACAGGGGGCCGCGAGCAGTACTTC.

The gene calls are TRBV5-1 and TRBJ2-3; TRBD2 matches at 11 bases. The length of the CDR3 is 16 residues. The V and J ends lost 4 bases and 2 bases, in that order; junction bases with no gene match: 6. Germline loops: CDR1 SGHRS, CDR2 YFSETQ. The CDR3 is CASSEGLADPTDTQYF. CDR3 DNA: TGCGCCAGCAGCGAGGGACTAGCGGACCCCACAGATACGCAGTATTTT. The complete variable domain, with remaining parts taken from reference TRBV5-1 and TRBJ2-3, reads KAGVTQTPRYLIKTRGQQVTLSCSPISGHRSVSWYQQTPGQGLQFLFEYFSETQRNKGNFPGRFSGRQFSNSRSEMNVSTLELGDSALYLCASSEGLADPTDTQYFGPGTRLTVL.

This clonotype was counted ten times or more. The chain couples TRBV5-1 to TRBJ2-1; either TRBD1 or TRBD2 may fit D (6 bases each). The CDR3 length is 15 residues. Between the trimmed V and J ends, which lost 6 bases and 1 base, there was a span of 14 bases. Germline loops: CDR1 SGHRS, CDR2 YFSETQ. The CDR3 DNA reads as TGCGCCAGCAAGTTGGAGGGGGTATCCTACAATGAGCAGTTCTTC. Its translation is CASKLEGVSYNEQFF.

The chain links TRBV5-1 to TRBJ2-3; 16 bases map to TRBD2. This CDR3 spans 18 amino acids. V was clipped by 4 bases and J by 6 bases; unmatched bases: 11. Per germline, CDR1 SGHRS and CDR2 YFSETQ. The CDR3 coding sequence is TGCGCCAGCAGCCCTGCCGGGACTAGCGGGGGGGCGTGGGATACGCAGTATTTT. Amino acids: CASSPAGTSGGAWDTQYF.

The chain carries TRBV20-1 and TRBJ2-7; no firm D call. CDR1 and CDR2 from the germline V gene are DFQATT and SNEGSKA (reference sequence). The CDR3 sequence is 14 residues long. Trimming removed 2 bases from V and 1 base from J, with 12 bases in between. The CDR3 sequence: CSARYPYGSYEQYF. For the CDR3, the DNA is TGCAGTGCTAGATATCCCTACGGGTCCTACGAGCAGTACTTC.

This clonotype appeared a few times. This rearrangement joins TRBV28 to TRBJ2-6, with 7 bases matching TRBD1. Germline V lookup: CDR1 MDHEN, CDR2 SYDVKM. V trimming: 10 bases; J trimming: 2 bases; junction bases outside the gene matches: 14. The CDR3 spans 17 residues. This chain's CDR3 is CATQRSQGVPGANVLTF. CDR3 DNA: TGTGCCACCCAGAGGTCGCAGGGGGTCCCTGGGGCCAACGTCCTGACTTTC.

The table lists this clonotype with a few counts. The CDR3 loop reads CASSPKTGTNTEAFF. In nucleotides, the CDR3 is TGTGCCAGCAGCCCGAAGACAGGGACGAACACTGAAGCTTTCTTT. V usage is TRBV7-2 and J usage is TRBJ1-1; 7 bases map to TRBD1. The CDR3 runs to 15 residues. V was clipped by 5 bases and J by 1 base; unmatched bases: 7. Germline-derived CDR1 and CDR2 are SGHTA and FQGNSA.

The chain couples TRBV15 to TRBJ2-1; the D is unclear. V was pared by 0 bases and J by 2 bases, with 8 bases between. CDR1 and CDR2 (germline): LNHNV, YYDKDF (reference sequence). This CDR3 has 15 residues. Here the CDR3 reads CATSREAATYNEQFF. CDR3 sequence (DNA): TGTGCCACCAGCAGAGAAGCAGCTACCTACAATGAGCAGTTCTTC.

This clonotype was picked up a small number of times. The V and J genes are TRBV7-6 and TRBJ2-6, with D tentatively TRBD1 or TRBD2 (5 bases each). V gave up 5 bases and J gave up 4 bases, with 18 bases separating them. Germline V gene data show CDR1 as SGHVS and CDR2 as FNYEAQ. The CDR3 has 17 amino acids. CDR3 in amino acids: CASSPRESGDGANVLTF. CDR3 in DNA: TGTGCCAGCAGCCCTAGGGAGTCCGGGGACGGGGCCAACGTCCTGACTTTC.

This clonotype came up a few times. The chain has TRBV4-1 and TRBJ1-2; TRBD1 matches at 9 bases. CDR3 length equals 15 residues. J was trimmed by 8 bases and V by 0 bases; bases with no gene match: 7. CDR1 and CDR2 from the germline V gene are MGHRA and YSYEKL. CDR3 coding DNA: TGCGCCAGCAGCCAAGAAAACAGGGGGCGATCCGGCTACACCTTC. Translated: CASSQENRGRSGYTF.

The chain joins TRBV20-1 to TRBJ1-3, with D tentatively TRBD1 (5 bases). V lost 3 bases to trimming and J lost 2 bases, with 11 bases between them. CDR3 length: 14 amino acids. Germline lookup yields CDR1 DFQATT and CDR2 SNEGSKA (reference sequence). CDR3 in DNA: TGCAGTGCTAGGCCTCAGGGAACTGGAAACACCATATATTTT. Amino acids: CSARPQGTGNTIYF.

The table lists this clonotype with a count of one. The chain has TRBV20-1 and TRBJ2-6; 7 nucleotides line up with TRBD1. The CDR3 is 15 residues long. Germline CDR1 and CDR2: DFQATT and SNEGSKA (reference sequence). J lost 2 bases, V lost 6 bases, and 7 bases had no gene match. The CDR3 loop reads CSATGDRAGANVLTF. The CDR3 DNA reads TGCAGTGCAACCGGGGACAGAGCTGGGGCCAACGTCCTGACTTTC.

Only a few counts were recorded for this clonotype. The V gene is TRBV4-3, the J gene TRBJ2-4; 7 nucleotides agree with TRBD2. Germline V gene sequence: CDR1 LGHNA, CDR2 YSLEER. This CDR3 is 15 amino acids long. With V trimmed by 0 bases and J by 6 bases, 5 bases remained unmatched. The CDR3 here is CASSQDRSSGNIQYF. The CDR3 DNA reads TGCGCCAGCAGCCAAGATCGATCTAGCGGAAACATTCAGTACTTC.

The chain joins TRBV7-9 to TRBJ2-6, with D hard to call. Deletions cut 3 bases from V and 0 bases from J, with 9 bases between. Germline V lookup: CDR1 SEHNR, CDR2 FQNEAQ (reference sequence). The CDR3 contains 16 residues. CDR3 amino acids: CASSFRENSGANVLTF. DNA of the CDR3: TGTGCCAGCAGCTTTAGAGAAAACTCTGGGGCCAACGTCCTGACTTTC.

A few counts support this clonotype. V is TRBV24-1 and J is TRBJ2-5, with a weak D call TRBD1 (7 bases). The length of the CDR3 is 15 residues. The ends were cut back, 3 bases at V and 5 bases at J, with 15 bases in the middle. Germline V gene data show CDR1 as KGHDR and CDR2 as SFDVKD. CDR3 in amino acids: CATSDEQGRRETQYF. The CDR3 region has the DNA TGTGCCACCAGTGATGAACAGGGGAGGAGGGAGACCCAGTACTTC.

The chain uses TRBV20-1 and TRBJ2-7; D is unresolved. The ends were cut back, 3 bases at V and 0 bases at J, with 12 bases in the middle. The CDR3 has 14 amino acids. CDR1 is DFQATT and CDR2 is SNEGSKA in the germline V gene (reference sequence). DNA of the CDR3: TGCAGTGCTAGTGGTCTCAGAAGCTCCTACGAGCAGTACTTC. It translates to CSASGLRSSYEQYF.

The chain carries TRBV7-3 and TRBJ2-5, with 9 positions matching TRBD2. The CDR3 length is 16 residues. Looked up from germline, CDR1 is SGHTA and CDR2 is FQGTGA. V shed 0 bases, J shed 4 bases, and the junction held 6 bases outside the gene matches. The CDR3 DNA follows: TGTGCCAGCAGCTTAACTGGGGTAGCGGGGGCAGAGACCCAGTACTTC. Its protein is CASSLTGVAGAETQYF.